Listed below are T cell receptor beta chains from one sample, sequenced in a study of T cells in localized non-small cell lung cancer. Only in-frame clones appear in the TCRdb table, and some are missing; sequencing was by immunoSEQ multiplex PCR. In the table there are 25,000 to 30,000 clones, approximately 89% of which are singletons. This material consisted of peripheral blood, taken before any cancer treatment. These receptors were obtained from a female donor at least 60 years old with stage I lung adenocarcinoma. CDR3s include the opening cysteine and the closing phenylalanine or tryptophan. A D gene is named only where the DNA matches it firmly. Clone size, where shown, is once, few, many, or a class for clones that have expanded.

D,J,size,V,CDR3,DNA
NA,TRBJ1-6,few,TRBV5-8,CASSPLGGRDSPLHF,TGTGCCAGCAGCCCCCTGGGAGGGAGGGACTCACCCCTCCACTTT
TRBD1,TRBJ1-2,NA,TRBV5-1,CASSLTGDRYGYTF,TGCGCCAGCAGCTTGACAGGGGATAGGTATGGCTACACCTTC
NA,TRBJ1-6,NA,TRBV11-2,CASSSLTGSSSPLHF,TGTGCCAGCAGCTCCTTGACAGGCTCTTCCTCACCCCTCCACTTT
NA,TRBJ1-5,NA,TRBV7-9,CASSRGQSQPQHF,TGTGCCAGCAGCCGAGGACAGTCTCAGCCCCAGCATTTT
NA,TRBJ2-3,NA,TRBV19,CASSKAGRSDTQYF,TGTGCCAGTAGTAAGGCAGGGAGATCGGATACGCAGTATTTT
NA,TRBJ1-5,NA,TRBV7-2,CASSNQGQPQHF,TGTGCCAGCAGCAACCAGGGTCAGCCCCAGCATTTT
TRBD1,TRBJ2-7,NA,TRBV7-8,CASSLVTGLGEQYF,TGTGCCAGCAGCTTAGTGACAGGGCTCGGCGAGCAGTACTTC
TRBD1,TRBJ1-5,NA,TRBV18,CASSPKDRGSNQPQHF,TGTGCCAGCTCACCAAAGGACAGGGGAAGCAATCAGCCCCAGCATTTT
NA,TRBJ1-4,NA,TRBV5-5,CASSLGPANEKLFF,TGTGCCAGCAGCTTGGGGCCGGCTAATGAAAAACTGTTTTTT
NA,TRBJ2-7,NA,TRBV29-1,CSVEDGVYEQYF,TGCAGCGTTGAAGATGGGGTTTACGAGCAGTACTTC
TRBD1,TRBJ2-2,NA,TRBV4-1,CASSPRGLYTGELFF,TGCGCCAGCAGCCCCAGGGGGCTGTACACCGGGGAGCTGTTTTTT
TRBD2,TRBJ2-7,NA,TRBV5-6,CASSLRGGRSHEQYF,TGTGCCAGCAGCTTGCGGGGGGGTAGAAGCCACGAGCAGTACTTC
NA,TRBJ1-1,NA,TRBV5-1,CASSLDGGYTEAFF,TGCGCCAGCAGCTTGGACGGAGGATACACTGAAGCTTTCTTT
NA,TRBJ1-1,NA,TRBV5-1,CASSSDRTEVEAFF,TGCGCCAGCAGCTCGGATCGGACAGAAGTGGAAGCTTTCTTT
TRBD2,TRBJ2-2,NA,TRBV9,CASGEAGTSYTGELFF,TGTGCCAGCGGAGAAGCTGGGACTAGTTATACCGGGGAGCTGTTTTTT